This T cell receptor beta chain was sequenced during a study of cytomegalovirus exposure and HLA in healthy donors. The germline CDR1 and CDR2 sequences are SQVTM and ANQGSEA. The CDR3 loop spans 12 amino acids. Trimming left V 4 bases short and J 4 bases short, with 8 bases between. It was with 60 Vbeta and 13 Jbeta primers that the PCR ran. Profiled with immunoSEQ multiplex PCR; TCRdb holds only in-frame clones, not every one. The sample records around 200,000 clones, 75% to 90% being singletons. The sequenced sample was PBMCs. This receptor was identified in a boy younger than 18 in good health and CMV-seronegative. The genes are TRBV29-1 and TRBJ1-3; a weak D match, TRBD1 (5 bases). CDR3: CSVGQTGNTIYF. The CDR3 coding sequence is TGCAGCGTTGGACAGACCGGAAACACCATATATTTT.